These T cell receptor beta chains were read from a single sample in a study of yellow fever vaccine responses in identical twins. TCRdb used MiXCR to reprocess the RT-PCR reads, holding one entry per CDR3 protein. There are about 9,600 distinct CDR3 sequences in the sample; 75% to 90% occur only once, and under 2.5% lies in the top ten. Here the sequenced sample was T cells from blood (PBMCs), unsorted or a sorted subset (not recorded which), taken before or after yellow fever vaccination (not recorded which). Every receptor here comes from a woman between 18 and 30 years old who received the yellow fever vaccine. Both conserved end residues are part of each CDR3. The order of the fields is V gene, J gene, clone size, D gene, CDR3 protein, CDR3 DNA. The D gene is left open where the match is weak. Size tells how often a clone was seen (once, few, many) or the class of an expanded clone, and some rows leave it out.

TRBV19	TRBJ2-5	.	TRBD1	CARFVGGKETQYF	TGTGCACGATTCGTAGGGGGCAAAGAGACCCAGTACTTC
TRBV4-1	TRBJ1-2	.	.	CASSQERSRLLHGYTF	TGCGCCAGCAGCCAAGAAAGGTCGCGATTACTCCATGGCTACACCTTC
TRBV5-1	TRBJ1-1	.	.	CASRNDGNTEAFF	TGCGCCAGCAGGAACGACGGGAACACTGAAGCTTTCTTT
TRBV29-1	TRBJ2-7	.	.	CSVRRGIYEQYF	TGCAGCGTCCGCAGGGGAATCTACGAGCAGTACTTC
TRBV6-4	TRBJ2-3	.	.	CASSDSAGSTDTQYF	TGTGCCAGCAGTGACTCGGCGGGGAGCACAGATACGCAGTATTTT
TRBV7-3	TRBJ1-5	.	.	CASSFTVSGRNQPQHF	TGTGCCAGCAGCTTTACGGTCTCGGGTCGCAATCAGCCCCAGCATTTT
TRBV14	TRBJ1-5	.	TRBD1	CASSPYFGQGLDNQPQHF	TGTGCCAGCTCACCTTACTTCGGACAGGGGTTAGACAATCAGCCCCAGCATTTT
TRBV13	TRBJ1-6	once	.	CASNQDGDSSPLHF	TGTGCCAGCAACCAGGACGGAGATAGTTCACCCCTCCACTTT
TRBV18	TRBJ1-5	few	.	CASSPSGQPQHF	TGTGCCAGCTCACCAAGCGGACAGCCCCAGCATTTT
TRBV4-1	TRBJ1-6	.	.	CASSQDRYSPLHF	TGCGCCAGCAGCCAAGATCGTTATTCACCCCTCCACTTT
TRBV27	TRBJ2-1	.	.	CASSLLGGGPYNEQFF	TGTGCCAGTAGTTTACTAGGGGGGGGGCCCTACAATGAGCAGTTCTTC
TRBV2	TRBJ1-1	few	.	CASSEHETATEAFF	TGTGCCAGCAGTGAACACGAGACGGCCACTGAAGCTTTCTTT
TRBV11-2	TRBJ1-2	.	.	CASSFLGDGYTF	TGTGCCAGCAGCTTCTTGGGTGACGGCTACACCTTC
TRBV5-1	TRBJ2-1	.	.	CATPIELAVGRRSYNEQFF	TGCGCCACCCCCATTGAGTTAGCGGTAGGAAGGCGGTCCTACAATGAGCAGTTCTTC
TRBV2	TRBJ1-5	.	.	CASSGYGESNQPQHF	TGTGCCAGCAGTGGGTACGGTGAAAGCAATCAGCCCCAGCATTTT
TRBV11-1	TRBJ1-2	few	.	CASSNLGQLTYGYTF	TGTGCCAGCAGCAACTTAGGACAGCTCACATATGGCTACACCTTC
TRBV7-2	TRBJ2-1	.	TRBD2	CASSYTGLAGSEQFF	TGTGCCAGCAGTTACACGGGACTAGCGGGAAGTGAGCAGTTCTTC
TRBV18	TRBJ1-1	.	.	CASSPQIDRNTEAFF	TGTGCCAGCTCACCCCAAATCGACAGGAACACTGAAGCTTTCTTT
TRBV4-1	TRBJ2-3	.	.	CASSQDAGAKDTQYF	TGCGCCAGCAGCCAAGACGCGGGGGCCAAAGATACGCAGTATTTT
TRBV6-2/TRBV6-3	TRBJ2-1	few	.	CASSYFPNEQFF	TGTGCCAGCAGTTACTTTCCCAATGAGCAGTTCTTC
TRBV10-3	TRBJ2-1	.	TRBD2	CAISDSGTSGRGGQFF	TGTGCCATCAGTGACTCCGGGACTAGCGGGAGGGGTGGGCAGTTCTTC
TRBV18	TRBJ2-1	.	.	CASSPPGGRVTYNEQFF	TGTGCCAGCTCACCACCGGGGGGGCGCGTCACCTACAATGAGCAGTTCTTC
TRBV28	TRBJ2-1	.	.	CASSSRTGDEQFF	TGTGCCAGCAGTTCCCGCACCGGGGATGAGCAGTTCTTC
TRBV4-1	TRBJ1-2	.	.	CASSQEGTYGYTF	TGCGCCAGCAGCCAAGAAGGGACCTATGGCTACACCTTC
TRBV12-3/TRBV12-4	TRBJ2-2	.	.	CASTPRPGINGELFF	TGTGCCAGCACTCCGCGGCCCGGGATTAACGGGGAGCTGTTTTTT
TRBV18	TRBJ1-1	.	TRBD1	CASSPPGQGGLNTEAFF	TGTGCCAGCTCACCACCGGGACAGGGAGGTTTGAACACTGAAGCTTTCTTT
TRBV6-1	TRBJ1-1	.	.	CASSAHTGKKAFF	TGTGCCAGCAGTGCACACACGGGAAAAAAAGCTTTCTTT
TRBV10-3	TRBJ2-2	.	.	CAISDYTGELFF	TGTGCCATCAGTGATTACACCGGGGAGCTGTTTTTT
TRBV23-1	TRBJ2-5	once	.	CASSEGEQETQYF	TGCGCCAGCAGTGAGGGTGAACAAGAGACCCAGTACTTC
TRBV10-3	TRBJ2-1	.	TRBD2	CAISRTSGRAANEQFF	TGTGCCATCAGTCGCACTAGCGGGAGGGCCGCTAATGAGCAGTTCTTC
TRBV10-3	TRBJ1-2	.	TRBD1	CAISPSRDRARNYGYTF	TGTGCCATCAGCCCATCCCGGGACAGGGCCCGTAACTATGGCTACACCTTC
TRBV29-1	TRBJ1-1	.	.	CSALRGEVRSTEAFF	TGCAGCGCCCTTAGGGGAGAGGTTCGGAGCACTGAAGCTTTCTTT
TRBV2	TRBJ2-3	once	TRBD1	CASSGTGVPTDTQYF	TGTGCCAGCAGCGGGACAGGGGTACCCACAGATACGCAGTATTTT
TRBV12-3/TRBV12-4	TRBJ2-1	.	TRBD2	CASSPLYSGRPNEQFF	TGTGCCAGCAGCCCACTCTACAGCGGGAGACCCAATGAGCAGTTCTTC
TRBV12-3/TRBV12-4	TRBJ1-1	.	.	CASSFGTGSGTEAFF	TGTGCCAGCAGTTTTGGTACAGGCTCGGGCACTGAAGCTTTCTTT
TRBV4-3	TRBJ2-1	few	TRBD2	CASSRLAGSYNEQFF	TGCGCCAGCAGCCGACTAGCGGGGTCTTACAATGAGCAGTTCTTC
TRBV12-3/TRBV12-4	TRBJ1-2	few	TRBD1	CASSSTGDILNGYTF	TGTGCCAGCAGTTCTACAGGGGACATCTTAAACGGCTACACCTTC
TRBV4-1	TRBJ2-7	.	TRBD2	CASSPSGSAYEQYF	TGCGCCAGCAGCCCTAGCGGGAGCGCCTACGAGCAGTACTTC
TRBV20-1	TRBJ1-2	.	.	CSARDYSDGYTF	TGCAGTGCTAGAGATTACAGCGATGGCTACACCTTC
TRBV18	TRBJ1-6	few	.	CASSLRDTDSPLHF	TGTGCCAGCTCACTCCGGGACACCGATTCACCCCTCCACTTT
TRBV18	TRBJ2-1	.	.	CASSTLFVGDFYNEQFF	TGTGCCAGCTCTACGTTATTCGTCGGGGATTTCTACAATGAGCAGTTCTTC
TRBV12-3/TRBV12-4	TRBJ2-2	.	TRBD2	CASSPGLAAGELFF	TGTGCCAGCAGTCCGGGACTAGCGGCCGGGGAGCTGTTTTTT
TRBV19	TRBJ2-6	.	.	CASSTRGGFLGPSGANVLTF	TGTGCCAGTAGTACTAGGGGCGGGTTCTTGGGTCCCTCTGGGGCCAACGTCCTGACTTTC
TRBV29-1	TRBJ2-7	.	.	CSVVIRDKVYEQYF	TGCAGCGTTGTAATTCGGGACAAAGTCTACGAGCAGTACTTC
TRBV11-2	TRBJ2-4	once	.	CASSLGSAIAKNIQYF	TGTGCCAGCAGCTTAGGCAGCGCCATAGCCAAAAACATTCAGTACTTC
TRBV18	TRBJ1-1	.	.	CASSPWMGGFNTEAFF	TGTGCCAGCTCACCATGGATGGGGGGGTTTAACACTGAAGCTTTCTTT